These 23 T cell receptor beta chains were sequenced from one sample in a study of beta chain features in type 1 diabetes. Overall study findings and caveats: When Type 1 diabetes patients were examined, their TCRB CDR3s proved moderately but significantly shorter in all four CD4+ subsets.

Every isolated RNA sample was fully reverse transcribed, so sequencing captured expressed TCRB transcripts. Sequencing was performed with immunoSEQ multiplex PCR; in TCRdb, only in-frame clones are kept and a portion is missing. The sample includes hundreds of thousands of clones, over 12% seen only once; the top ten take approximately 0.042%. Their cognate antigens are unknown. Sample: naive CD4+ T cells from blood. Every receptor here comes from a man between 18 and 29 years old with type 1 diabetes.

There are a few counts of this clone. The same CDR3 is also encoded by other DNA sequences in this sample. The rearrangement uses TRBV30 and TRBJ2-3, with D unresolved. The CDR3 sequence is 11 residues long. Trimming took off 3 bases at V and 6 bases at J, with 7 bases between the two ends. The germline CDR1 and CDR2 sequences are GTSNPN and SVGIG (reference sequence). Here the CDR3 DNA reads TGTGCCTGGAGCTCAACGGATACGCAGTATTTT. Translation gives CAWSSTDTQYF.

The J gene is TRBJ1-1, the V gene TRBV29-1, with no clear D. The CDR3 loop spans 13 amino acids. V was cut by 4 bases and J by 3 bases, with 12 bases left in between. The germline gives CDR1 SQVTM, CDR2 ANQGSEA. CDR3 loop: CSVVGGKDTEAFF. The CDR3 DNA sequence: TGCAGCGTTGTTGGAGGTAAGGACACTGAAGCTTTCTTT.

This clone was detected a few times. V gene TRBV7-9 combines with J gene TRBJ2-7; the match to TRBD2 covers 7 bases. The CDR3 runs to 16 residues. CDR1 SEHNR and CDR2 FQNEAQ come from the germline V gene (reference sequence). The V segment lost 5 bases and the J segment 5 bases; nucleotides outside the gene matches: 15. CDR3: CASSLLTSAFGNEQYF. CDR3 nucleotides: TGTGCCAGCAGCCTTCTTACTAGCGCCTTTGGAAACGAGCAGTACTTC.

This clone was picked up a small number of times. The rearrangement links TRBV5-1 to TRBJ2-7; D gene uncertain. CDR3 length: 16 amino acids. Germline V CDR1 and CDR2: SGHRS, YFSETQ. Trimming removed 1 base at V and 6 bases at J, with 20 bases between. The CDR3 reads CASSLFGLRQLGEQYF. CDR3 bases: TGCGCCAGCAGCTTGTTTGGGCTGAGGCAGTTGGGCGAGCAGTACTTC.

This clone appeared a few times. This chain links TRBV28 with TRBJ1-1; D is uncertain. Trimming cost V 3 bases and J 11 bases, with 13 bases left between them. Germline CDR1 and CDR2: MDHEN and SYDVKM. This CDR3 comprises 12 residues. The CDR3 DNA is TGTGCCAGCAGTTTTATAGGTAGTGGGGCTTTCTTT. This encodes CASSFIGSGAFF. The whole variable domain, remainder taken from reference TRBV28 and TRBJ1-1, is DVKVTQSSRYLVKRTGEKVFLECVQDMDHENMFWYRQDPGLGLRLIYFSYDVKMKEKGDIPEGYSVSREKKERFSLILESASTNQTSMYLCASSFIGSGAFFGQGTRLTVV.

In this sample, this clone turned up a few times. The chain recombines TRBV30 with TRBJ2-7, with D perhaps TRBD2 (5 bases). Germline V gene sequence: CDR1 GTSNPN, CDR2 SVGIG (reference sequence). The CDR3 has 18 residues. Trimming took 3 bases from V and 0 from J, leaving 24 bases between them. The CDR3: CAWSHYVRHSGSSYEQYF. The CDR3 DNA reads as TGTGCCTGGAGCCACTATGTCCGCCACAGCGGTAGCTCCTACGAGCAGTACTTC.

The chain uses TRBV15 and TRBJ1-1, with D perhaps TRBD1 (5 bases). V lost 5 bases, J lost 4 bases, and 23 bases lay in between. The germline V gene encodes CDR1 LNHNV and CDR2 YYDKDF (reference sequence). CDR3 length: 17 residues. Here the CDR3 DNA reads TGTGCCACCAGCGAGCTAAGGGACCCTGTATCGATCACTGAAGCTTTCTTT. Residues: CATSELRDPVSITEAFF.

The V gene is TRBV7-9, the J gene TRBJ2-7; D is tentatively TRBD1 or TRBD2 (5 bases each). Deletions cut 4 bases from V and 0 bases from J, with 19 bases between. The CDR3 totals 17 residues. Germline values: CDR1 SEHNR, CDR2 FQNEAQ (reference sequence). CDR3 DNA sequence: TGTGCCAGCAGCTCCGGGAAGGGGCAGACCATCTCCTACGAGCAGTACTTC. As protein: CASSSGKGQTISYEQYF.

This clone was seen more than once but under ten times. The chain employs TRBV7-2 and TRBJ2-1; 8 bases fit TRBD2. CDR3 length equals 15 residues. The germline CDR1 and CDR2 sequences are SGHTA and FQGNSA. V shed 1 base, J shed 6 bases, and the junction held 5 bases outside the gene matches. The CDR3 bases are TGTGCCAGCAGCTTAGATGCGACTAGCGCCAATGAGCAGTTCTTC. Translating gives CASSLDATSANEQFF.

This clone has a handful of counts. The rearrangement links TRBV28 to TRBJ1-2; 7 bases are a match to TRBD1. Looked up from germline, CDR1 is MDHEN and CDR2 is SYDVKM. The length of the CDR3 is 14 residues. V shed 6 bases and J 4 bases; nucleotides not matched to a gene: 8. CDR3 amino acids: CASSPGTAGYGYTF. Here the CDR3 DNA reads TGTGCCAGCAGCCCCGGGACAGCGGGCTATGGCTACACCTTC.

Only a few counts were recorded for this clone. The CDR3 sequence is CASSSDSLAGSTADTQYF. DNA for the CDR3: TGCGCCAGCAGCTCTGATTCACTAGCGGGCTCGACGGCAGATACGCAGTATTTT. This chain joins TRBV5-1 and TRBJ2-3; 9 bases line up with TRBD2. Looked up from germline, CDR1 is SGHRS and CDR2 is YFSETQ. After removal of 3 bases from V and 4 bases from J, the junction contained 15 bases not matched to a gene. CDR3 length equals 18 residues.

The chain combines TRBV4-3 with TRBJ2-4; D is possibly TRBD2 (5 bases). Germline CDR1 reads LGHNA; CDR2 reads YSLEER. V was pared by 1 base and J by 8 bases, with 18 bases between. The CDR3 is made up of 16 amino acids. The CDR3 DNA sequence: TGCGCCAGCAGCCAAGTCGTTTGGGGTGCCGGGGACATTCAGTACTTC. Encoded protein: CASSQVVWGAGDIQYF.

V is TRBV23-1 and J is TRBJ2-1, with TRBD2 matching 12 bases. TRBV23-1 carries the ORF label, with uncertain function. The CDR3 covers 19 residues. V shed 8 bases and J 3 bases; nucleotides not matched to a gene: 17. CDR3 DNA: TGCGCCAGCCAAACAGGGGGCGCTAAGACTAGCGGGGGCTACAATGAGCAGTTCTTC. Translating gives CASQTGGAKTSGGYNEQFF.

This clone came up a few times. This sequence joins TRBV11-2 and TRBJ2-1, with D unclear. Per the germline V gene, CDR1 is SGHAT and CDR2 is FQNNGV. V gave up 1 base and J gave up 4 bases, with 5 bases separating them. The CDR3 totals 13 residues. The DNA for the CDR3 is TGTGCCAGCAGCTTAGTCGAGTACAATGAGCAGTTCTTC. Translated: CASSLVEYNEQFF.

V is TRBV7-2 and J is TRBJ1-1; no clear D. Germline loops: CDR1 SGHTA, CDR2 FQGNSA. This CDR3 contains 15 residues. Trimming stripped 2 bases from V and 0 bases from J, with 10 bases between. The CDR3 bases are TGTGCCAGCAGCTTAAGCCAGAGCATGAACACTGAAGCTTTCTTT. It yields the protein CASSLSQSMNTEAFF.

The CDR3: CASSSHGLAGIYNEQFF. The CDR3 region has the DNA TGTGCCAGCAGCTCCCATGGGCTAGCGGGGATCTACAATGAGCAGTTCTTC. The chain has TRBV7-9 and TRBJ2-1; 9 nucleotides line up with TRBD2. V shed 4 bases, J shed 3 bases, and the junction held 10 bases outside the gene matches. The V gene's germline CDR1 is SEHNR and CDR2 FQNEAQ (reference sequence). CDR3 length: 17 amino acids.

The gene calls are TRBV5-1 and TRBJ2-3; D unresolved. This CDR3 has 14 residues. CDR1 SGHRS and CDR2 YFSETQ come from the germline V gene. V shed 0 bases and J shed 0 bases, with 5 bases lying between them. CDR3 sequence reads: CASSLGVSTDTQYF. The CDR3 region has the DNA TGCGCCAGCAGCTTGGGTGTGAGCACAGATACGCAGTATTTT.

The genes are TRBV28 and TRBJ2-7, with TRBD2 as a possible D gene (6 bases). CDR3 length: 15 amino acids. The germline CDR1 and CDR2 sequences are MDHEN and SYDVKM. The V end lost 8 bases, the J end lost 3 bases, and 20 bases lay between the germline ends. This CDR3 reads CASLSAGRLGYEQYF. CDR3 sequence (DNA): TGTGCCAGCCTCTCAGCGGGTCGCCTTGGCTACGAGCAGTACTTC.

V gene TRBV7-8 combines with J gene TRBJ1-5; tentatively, D is TRBD1 (6 bases). Germline V gives CDR1 SGHVS, CDR2 FQNEAQ. Trimming removed 5 bases at V and 7 bases at J, with 18 bases between. The CDR3 consists of 15 residues. CDR3 residues: CASSPYRDRAQPQHF. CDR3 bases: TGTGCCAGCAGCCCCTACAGGGATCGAGCCCAGCCCCAGCATTTT.

This clone was seen a few times. One end of the junction does not line up with germline, which may come from a read error. The chain recombines TRBV7-2 with TRBJ2-5; D gene unclear. Germline lookup yields CDR1 SGHTA and CDR2 FQGNSA. This CDR3 has 12 residues. The CDR3 loop reads CAAQSMITVADF. CDR3 coding DNA: TGTGCCGCGCAAAGTATGATTACGGTGGCGGACTTC.

The V gene is TRBV27, the J gene TRBJ1-2; weak D call: TRBD1 (5 bases). Germline V lookup: CDR1 MNHEY, CDR2 SMNVEV (reference sequence). The CDR3 length is 14 residues. V lost 3 bases and J 1 base, leaving 9 bases between the germline ends. This CDR3 reads CASSLRGFNYGYTF. The CDR3 nucleotides read TGTGCCAGCAGTTTGAGGGGCTTTAACTATGGCTACACCTTC.

The sample holds a few counts of this clone. Other nucleotide sequences from this sample produce the same CDR3. The DNA for the CDR3 is TGCGCCAGCAGTCCCGGTGGAGCCTACAATGAGCAGTTCTTC. Its translation: CASSPGGAYNEQFF. The chain recombines TRBV5-1 with TRBJ2-1, with D unclear. This CDR3 is built from 14 residues. The V end was cut by 5 bases, the J end by 2 bases, with 11 bases between. CDR1 SGHRS and CDR2 YFSETQ come from the germline V gene.

V gene TRBV6-6 combines with J gene TRBJ1-2, with D perhaps TRBD1 (5 bases). The V gene lost 4 bases and the J gene lost 7 bases, with 16 bases spanning the gap. The CDR3 has 14 residues. Germline CDR1 is MNHNY and CDR2 is SVGAGI (reference sequence). CDR3 DNA sequence: TGTGCCAGCAGTTCCCAGGGCGGCACGATTGGCTACACCTTC. Its translation is CASSSQGGTIGYTF.